This T cell receptor beta chain came from a study of blood T cell repertoires in COVID-19. Study summary: COVID-19 samples, acute and convalescent, were from the United States, Italy and Spain. In each case, the material was cDNA or gDNA derived from T cells, B-cell-depleted T cells, or PBMCs.

Here immunoSEQ multiplex PCR was the method, and the copy in TCRdb shows in-frame clones only, minus some. The data show hundreds of thousands of clones, approximately 91% seen once. Germline lookup yields CDR1 MNHEY and CDR2 SVGAGI. The CDR3 extends over 14 amino acids. Trimming cost V 6 bases and J 13 bases; bases outside gene matches: 11. Sequenced sample: peripheral blood. J is TRBJ1-6 and V is TRBV6-5; the match to TRBD1 covers 8 bases. This receptor was obtained from a woman between 50 and 59 years old with COVID-19, enrolled during active disease. In DNA form, the CDR3 reads TGTGCCAGCAGCCCGGGACAGGCCGTATCGCCCCTCCACTTT. The encoded protein is CASSPGQAVSPLHF.